The 30 T cell receptor beta chains presented below share a single source sample, sequenced in a study of cytomegalovirus exposure and HLA in healthy donors. The PCR was carried out with 60 Vbeta primers and 13 Jbeta primers. TCRdb keeps only in-frame clones here, not all; method: immunoSEQ multiplex PCR. The repertoire holds roughly 140,000 clones, with 60% to 80% as singletons. The sequenced sample consisted of PBMCs. Receptors originate from a woman in her 30s in good health and CMV-seronegative.

V usage is TRBV19 and J usage is TRBJ2-1, with D unclear. This CDR3 has 16 residues. CDR1 is LNHDA, CDR2 SQIVND, per germline (reference sequence). The V end was cut by 3 bases, the J end by 0 bases, with 12 bases between. CDR3 sequence reads: CASSIRQTASYNEQFF. The DNA of the CDR3 is TGTGCCAGTAGTATCCGGCAGACTGCCTCCTACAATGAGCAGTTCTTC. Drawing the rest from reference TRBV19 and TRBJ2-1, the complete variable domain is DGGITQSPKYLFRKEGQNVTLSCEQNLNHDAMYWYRQDPGQGLRLIYYSQIVNDFQKGDIAEGYSVSREKKESFPLTVTSAQKNPTAFYLCASSIRQTASYNEQFFGPGTRLTVL.

This chain uses TRBV6-1 with TRBJ2-5; the match to TRBD2 covers 7 bases. J lost 0 bases, V lost 1 base, and 11 bases had no gene match. Germline V gives CDR1 MNHNS, CDR2 SASEGT. The CDR3 has 18 amino acids. Here the CDR3 DNA reads TGTGCCAGCAGTGAAGGCGGGCTAGCGGTGACTTACCAAGAGACCCAGTACTTC. The encoded protein is CASSEGGLAVTYQETQYF.

This sequence joins TRBV20-1 and TRBJ2-7, with D hard to call. Per the germline V gene, CDR1 is DFQATT and CDR2 is SNEGSKA (reference sequence). Trimming stripped 4 bases from V and 6 bases from J, with 10 bases between. The CDR3 is made up of 11 amino acids. CDR3 nucleotide sequence: TGCAGTGCTACCATCACGGGCGAGCAGTACTTC. Amino acid sequence: CSATITGEQYF.

Only a few counts were recorded for this clone. V is TRBV29-1 and J is TRBJ1-4; no reliable D call. The germline CDR1 and CDR2 sequences are SQVTM and ANQGSEA. This CDR3 spans 13 amino acids. Trimming stripped 4 bases from V and 4 bases from J, with 10 bases between. The CDR3 sequence is CSVAIQFNEKLFF. As DNA, the CDR3 is TGCAGCGTTGCAATACAGTTTAATGAAAAACTGTTTTTT. The whole variable domain, filled in from reference TRBV29-1 and TRBJ1-4, reads SAVISQKPSRDICQRGTSLTIQCQVDSQVTMMFWYRQQPGQSLTLIATANQGSEATYESGFVIDKFPISRPNLTFSTLTVSNMSPEDSSIYLCSVAIQFNEKLFFGSGTQLSVL.

The chain uses TRBV6-1 and TRBJ2-5, with TRBD2 matching 8 bases. The CDR3 has 15 residues. From germline, CDR1 is MNHNS and CDR2 SASEGT. After removal of 6 bases from V and 3 bases from J, the junction contained 9 bases not matched to a gene. The CDR3 spells CASSVPAGGKETQYF. The DNA of the CDR3 is TGTGCCAGCAGCGTCCCGGCGGGGGGTAAAGAGACCCAGTACTTC.

J is TRBJ1-3 and V is TRBV28; a possible D gene is TRBD1 (6 bases). The CDR3 consists of 16 residues. V was cut by 3 bases and J by 0 bases, with 12 bases left in between. CDR1 and CDR2 from the germline V gene are MDHEN and SYDVKM. The CDR3 region is CASSLEDSNSGNTIYF. CDR3 sequence (DNA): TGTGCCAGCAGTTTGGAGGACAGTAACTCTGGAAACACCATATATTTT.

The V call is TRBV29-1, the J call TRBJ2-1; the match to TRBD2 covers 12 bases. The length of the CDR3 is 16 residues. J lost 3 bases, V lost 6 bases, and 9 bases had no gene match. Germline lookup yields CDR1 SQVTM and CDR2 ANQGSEA. Here the CDR3 reads CSVEIQTSGGYNEQFF. The CDR3 DNA follows: TGCAGCGTAGAGATTCAGACTAGCGGGGGCTACAATGAGCAGTTCTTC.

This chain links TRBV5-1 with TRBJ2-1; 9 bases fit TRBD2. Germline CDR1 SGHRS, CDR2 YFSETQ. The CDR3 extends over 18 amino acids. Trimming at V came to 4 bases and at J to 4 bases, leaving 15 bases not matched to a gene. The CDR3 DNA follows: TGCGCCAGCAGCCGACAGCTTGGGGCGGGGGGGAAGTACAATGAGCAGTTCTTC. Translation gives CASSRQLGAGGKYNEQFF.

This sequence joins TRBV5-1 and TRBJ1-2, with 8 bases identical to TRBD1. Germline V gives CDR1 SGHRS, CDR2 YFSETQ. The CDR3 spans 14 residues. V trimming: 2 bases; J trimming: 7 bases; junction bases outside the gene matches: 7. The DNA for the CDR3 is TGCGCCAGCAGCTTCCTGGACAGGGTTGGTGGCTACACCTTC. It is translated as CASSFLDRVGGYTF.

This rearrangement joins TRBV19 to TRBJ2-7; D is ambiguous. Trimming took 6 bases from V and 2 from J, leaving 17 bases between them. CDR1 and CDR2 (germline): LNHDA, SQIVND (reference sequence). There are 15 residues in the CDR3. The CDR3 DNA follows: TGTGCCAGTAGCCCCGAGGCAGCTACCCCCTACGAGCAGTACTTC. This translates into CASSPEAATPYEQYF.

Only one count was recorded for this clone. The chain employs TRBV4-1 and TRBJ1-1; 12 bases match TRBD1. This CDR3 has 17 residues. Germline values: CDR1 MGHRA, CDR2 YSYEKL. V dropped 4 bases and J dropped 2; count of bases not matched to a gene: 8. The CDR3 nucleotides read TGCGCCAGCAGCCCAACCGGGACAGGGGGCCGAAACACTGAAGCTTTCTTT. Amino acid sequence: CASSPTGTGGRNTEAFF.

The genes are TRBV15 and TRBJ1-1; D remains ambiguous. CDR3 length: 18 residues. Germline V gene lookup returns CDR1 LNHNV and CDR2 YYDKDF (reference sequence). V was clipped by 0 bases and J by 1 base, with 18 bases between them. The CDR3 spells CATSRDFEGRVWNTEAFF. As DNA, the CDR3 is TGTGCCACCAGCAGAGATTTTGAGGGTCGGGTCTGGAACACTGAAGCTTTCTTT.

The rearrangement joins TRBV5-4 to TRBJ1-2, with 9 bases fitting TRBD1. V was pared by 4 bases and J by 7 bases, with 8 bases of the junction left unmatched. Germline CDR1 and CDR2: SGHNT and YYREEE (reference sequence). This CDR3 is 14 amino acids long. In DNA form, the CDR3 reads TGTGCCAGCAGCACCAAACAGGGGGCGGTTGGCTACACCTTC. This encodes CASSTKQGAVGYTF.

The genes are TRBV5-1 and TRBJ1-1; no clear D gene. CDR1 is SGHRS and CDR2 is YFSETQ in the germline V gene. The V end lost 2 bases, the J end lost 7 bases, and 12 bases lay between the germline ends. The CDR3 consists of 13 residues. This chain's CDR3 is CASSFDSSYEAFF. In DNA, the CDR3 is TGCGCCAGCAGCTTTGATAGCAGTTATGAAGCTTTCTTT.

In nucleotides, the CDR3 is TGCAGCACCCGACAGGGGTCGGACACCATATATTTT. This sequence encodes CSTRQGSDTIYF. The rearrangement uses TRBV29-1 and TRBJ1-3, with TRBD1 matching 8 bases. This CDR3 is built from 12 residues. The germline V gene encodes CDR1 SQVTM and CDR2 ANQGSEA. J was trimmed by 8 bases and V by 8 bases; bases with no gene match: 8. Using reference TRBV29-1 and TRBJ1-3 for the parts outside the CDR3, the full variable domain is SAVISQKPSRDICQRGTSLTIQCQVDSQVTMMFWYRQQPGQSLTLIATANQGSEATYESGFVIDKFPISRPNLTFSTLTVSNMSPEDSSIYLCSTRQGSDTIYFGEGSWLTVV.

The chain has TRBV29-1 and TRBJ2-7; D is perhaps TRBD1 (5 bases). CDR1 and CDR2 (germline): SQVTM, ANQGSEA. Deletions cut 4 bases from V and 6 bases from J, with 10 bases between. This CDR3 has 11 amino acids. The CDR3 protein is CSVAKDIEQYF. The CDR3 nucleotides are TGCAGCGTTGCTAAGGACATCGAGCAGTACTTC.

The rearrangement links TRBV5-6 to TRBJ1-2, with a possible D match to TRBD1 (6 bases). This CDR3 has 15 residues. Trimming removed 2 bases at V and 1 base at J, with 12 bases between. Germline V gene data show CDR1 as SGHDT and CDR2 as YYEEEE. As DNA, the CDR3 is TGTGCCAGCAGCTTAGGTTCCAGGGGTAACTATGGCTACACCTTC. Its translation: CASSLGSRGNYGYTF.

The V and J genes are TRBV15 and TRBJ1-3; TRBD1 might be the D (5 bases). The CDR3 loop spans 16 amino acids. Trimming shortened V by 6 bases and J by 0 bases, and 15 bases separated the two germline ends. CDR1 and CDR2 from the germline V gene are LNHNV and YYDKDF (reference sequence). The CDR3: CATRGLGGSSGNTIYF. CDR3 sequence (DNA): TGTGCCACCAGGGGACTGGGCGGGTCCTCTGGAAACACCATATATTTT.

J is TRBJ1-1 and V is TRBV7-8; 10 nucleotides align to TRBD1. CDR1 SGHVS and CDR2 FQNEAQ come from the germline V gene. The CDR3 contains 12 residues. V was clipped by 5 bases and J by 8 bases; unmatched bases: 2. CDR3 sequence: CASSQDRGEAFF. CDR3 bases: TGTGCCAGCAGCCAGGACAGGGGGGAAGCTTTCTTT.

This clone was counted between two and nine times. The CDR3 here is CASSQQGRGRSSMNTEAFF. DNA of the CDR3: TGTGCCAGCAGCCAGCAGGGCAGGGGGCGGTCTTCCATGAACACTGAAGCTTTCTTT. V is TRBV4-2 and J is TRBJ1-1; 8 bases line up with TRBD1. Germline values: CDR1 LGHNA, CDR2 YNFKEQ. The J segment lost 0 bases and the V segment lost 3 bases, leaving 15 bases of the junction unmatched. The CDR3 consists of 19 residues.

The chain links TRBV7-6 to TRBJ2-3; D is perhaps TRBD1 (6 bases). This CDR3 region has 16 residues. V lost 5 bases to trimming and J lost 8 bases, with 23 bases between them. Germline assignment: CDR1 SGHVS and CDR2 FNYEAQ. DNA for the CDR3: TGTGCCAGCAGCCCTCGGACAGATTTGGAAAAGAGTACGCAGTATTTT. Translation: CASSPRTDLEKSTQYF.

The chain combines TRBV27 with TRBJ1-5; 8 positions agree with TRBD1. There are 15 residues in the CDR3. Germline V gene lookup returns CDR1 MNHEY and CDR2 SMNVEV (reference sequence). V was clipped by 5 bases and J by 2 bases; unmatched bases: 5. The CDR3 DNA reads TGTGCCAGCAGTCGCGGACAGGGCGGCAATCAGCCCCAGCATTTT. Its protein product is CASSRGQGGNQPQHF.

The V and J genes are TRBV11-2 and TRBJ1-1; TRBD1 aligns across 10 bases. The V gene end was trimmed by 4 bases and the J gene end by 8 bases; junction bases not matched to a gene: 7. Germline V gene data show CDR1 as SGHAT and CDR2 as FQNNGV. The CDR3 extends over 14 amino acids. The CDR3 spells CASSWGQGRKEAFF. The CDR3 DNA reads as TGTGCCAGCAGCTGGGGACAGGGGCGTAAGGAAGCTTTCTTT.

The J gene is TRBJ1-1, the V gene TRBV6-5, with TRBD1 matching over 8 bases. This CDR3 spans 14 amino acids. V was clipped by 6 bases and J by 5 bases; unmatched bases: 8. Germline CDR1 is MNHEY and CDR2 is SVGAGI. In nucleotides, the CDR3 is TGTGCCAGCAGAAGGGACAGGACAGGTACTGAAGCTTTCTTT. Translation: CASRRDRTGTEAFF.

The chain is built from TRBV2 and TRBJ2-1; 11 positions agree with TRBD2. Germline V CDR1 and CDR2: SNHLY, FYNNEI. This CDR3 contains 15 residues. V was clipped by 6 bases and J by 4 bases; unmatched bases: 5. The CDR3: CASRPTSGGYNEQFF. The CDR3 bases are TGTGCCAGCAGACCTACTAGCGGGGGATACAATGAGCAGTTCTTC.

As DNA, the CDR3 is TGTGCCAGCTCACCCAGACTCAATGAAAAACTGTTTTTT. Translating gives CASSPRLNEKLFF. V gene TRBV18 combines with J gene TRBJ1-4; D uncertain. Between the trimmed V and J ends, which lost 3 bases and 5 bases, there was a span of 7 bases. There are 13 residues in the CDR3. Germline lookup yields CDR1 KGHSH and CDR2 LQKENI.

A few counts support this clone. The chain has TRBV29-1 and TRBJ2-7; D gene uncertain. The germline V gene encodes CDR1 SQVTM and CDR2 ANQGSEA. CDR3 size: 11 residues. Trimming stripped 6 bases from V and 1 base from J, with 7 bases between. The CDR3 bases are TGCAGCGTGAACTTATCCTACGAGCAGTACTTC. It yields the protein CSVNLSYEQYF.

V is TRBV2 and J is TRBJ1-2; D gene unclear. V lost 4 bases and J 4 bases, leaving 13 bases between the germline ends. The CDR3 totals 14 residues. The germline gives CDR1 SNHLY, CDR2 FYNNEI. The DNA for the CDR3 is TGTGCCAGCAGTGCTAGGGAGCCGCTCTATGGCTACACCTTC. It translates to CASSAREPLYGYTF.

The chain couples TRBV5-4 to TRBJ1-1; 8 bases align to TRBD1. Germline assignment: CDR1 SGHNT and CDR2 YYREEE (reference sequence). CDR3 length equals 14 residues. After removal of 4 bases from V and 1 base from J, the junction contained 3 bases not matched to a gene. The chain's CDR3 is CASSPGQGNTEAFF. In DNA form, the CDR3 reads TGTGCCAGCAGCCCCGGACAGGGGAACACTGAAGCTTTCTTT.

The J gene is TRBJ2-1, the V gene TRBV2; 8 bases match TRBD1. V shed 6 bases, J shed 3 bases, and the junction held 4 bases outside the gene matches. There are 14 residues in the CDR3. The germline gives CDR1 SNHLY, CDR2 FYNNEI. The CDR3 nucleotides are TGTGCCAGCAGGTCCGGGACAGGCTACAATGAGCAGTTCTTC. This codes for CASRSGTGYNEQFF.